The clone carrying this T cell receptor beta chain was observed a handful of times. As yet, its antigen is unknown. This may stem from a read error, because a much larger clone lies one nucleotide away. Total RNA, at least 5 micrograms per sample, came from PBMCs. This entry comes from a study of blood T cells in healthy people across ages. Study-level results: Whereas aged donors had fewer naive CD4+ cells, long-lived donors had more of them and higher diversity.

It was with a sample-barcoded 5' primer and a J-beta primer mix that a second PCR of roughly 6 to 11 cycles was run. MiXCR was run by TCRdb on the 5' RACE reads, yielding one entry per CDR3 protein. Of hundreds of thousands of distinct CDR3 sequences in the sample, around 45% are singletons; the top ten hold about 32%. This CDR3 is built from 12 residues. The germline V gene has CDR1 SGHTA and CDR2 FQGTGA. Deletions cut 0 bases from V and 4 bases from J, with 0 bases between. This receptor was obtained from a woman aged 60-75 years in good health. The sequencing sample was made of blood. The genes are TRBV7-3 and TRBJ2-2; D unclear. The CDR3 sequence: CASSLTTGELFF. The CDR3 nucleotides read TGTGCCAGCAGCTTAACCACCGGGGAGCTGTTTTTT.